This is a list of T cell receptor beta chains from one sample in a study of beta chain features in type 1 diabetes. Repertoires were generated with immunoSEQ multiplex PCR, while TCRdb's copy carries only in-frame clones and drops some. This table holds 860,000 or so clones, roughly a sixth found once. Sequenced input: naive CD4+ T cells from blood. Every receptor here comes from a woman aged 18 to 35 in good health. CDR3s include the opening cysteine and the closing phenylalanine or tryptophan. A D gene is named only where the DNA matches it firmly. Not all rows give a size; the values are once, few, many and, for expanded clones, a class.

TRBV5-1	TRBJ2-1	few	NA	TGCGCCAGCAGCTTGGCAGTCTCCCTGGATGAGCAGTTCTTC	CASSLAVSLDEQFF
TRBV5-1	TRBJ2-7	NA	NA	TGCGCCAGCAGCCTGAGGGTCGGCTACGAGCAGTACTTC	CASSLRVGYEQYF
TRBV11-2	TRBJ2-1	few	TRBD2	TGTGCCAGCAGCTTAGAGGGTAGCGGGGTGCAGTTCTTC	CASSLEGSGVQFF
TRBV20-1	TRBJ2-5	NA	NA	TGCAGTGCTGCAGGGCAAGAGACCCAGTACTTC	CSAAGQETQYF
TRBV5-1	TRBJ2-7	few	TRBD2	TGCGCCAGCAGCTTGGCCCCAGCGGGAGGTCCGCAGTACTTC	CASSLAPAGGPQYF
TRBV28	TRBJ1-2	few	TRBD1	TGTGCCAGCAGTTTGGACAGGGGCAACTATGGCTACACCTTC	CASSLDRGNYGYTF
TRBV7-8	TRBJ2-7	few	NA	TGTGCCAGCAGTTACCAAGAGTCCTACGAGCAGTACTTC	CASSYQESYEQYF
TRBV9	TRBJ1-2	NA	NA	TGTGCCAGCAGCGTAGGCCCCCGGGGGGCTAACTATGGCTACACCTTC	CASSVGPRGANYGYTF
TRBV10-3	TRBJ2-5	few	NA	TGTGCCATCAGGGCCTCGTCGCAAGAGACCCAGTACTTC	CAIRASSQETQYF
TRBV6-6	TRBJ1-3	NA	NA	TGTGCCAGCAGTTCCTTACCTGGAAACACCATATATTTT	CASSSLPGNTIYF
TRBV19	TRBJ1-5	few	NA	TGTGCCAGTAGTATAGGACAGGCAAGCAATCAGCCCCAGCATTTT	CASSIGQASNQPQHF
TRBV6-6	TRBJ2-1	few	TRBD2	TGTGCCAGCAGTTTACTAGCGGATAATGAGCAGTTCTTC	CASSLLADNEQFF
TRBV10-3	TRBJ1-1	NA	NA	TGTGCCATATCCCGGAACGGGGGAAGTGAAGCTTTCTTT	CAISRNGGSEAFF
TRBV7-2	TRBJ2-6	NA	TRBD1	TGTGCCTTGGGGACAGGGGCTTTACCTGGGGCCAACGTCCTGACTTTC	CALGTGALPGANVLTF
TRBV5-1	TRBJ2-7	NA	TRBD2	TGCGCCAGCAGCTTGGAACTAGCGGGAGGTCGGGGACAGTACTTC	CASSLELAGGRGQYF
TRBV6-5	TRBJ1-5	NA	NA	TGTGCCAGCAGTTACTCGCGGTATAGCAATCAGCCCCAGCATTTT	CASSYSRYSNQPQHF
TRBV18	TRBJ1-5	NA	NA	TGTGCCAGCTCAACCCACGTCGATCAGCCCCAGCATTTT	CASSTHVDQPQHF
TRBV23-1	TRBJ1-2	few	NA	TGCGCCAGCAGTCCCCCAGACAGAGCTAACTATGGCTACACCTTC	CASSPPDRANYGYTF
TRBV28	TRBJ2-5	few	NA	TGTGCCAGCAGTCCGGGGGGCAGCCAAGAGACCCAGTACTTC	CASSPGGSQETQYF
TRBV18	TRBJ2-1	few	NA	TGTGCCAGCTCAATTTCAGAGGGTTCCTACAATGAGCAGTTCTTC	CASSISEGSYNEQFF
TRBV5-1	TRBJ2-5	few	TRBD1	TGCGCCAGCAACGTGGACAGGGGAATTGTGGAGACCCAGTACTTC	CASNVDRGIVETQYF
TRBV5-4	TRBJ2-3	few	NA	TGTGCCAGCACCTTGAAGTTTGGCCCGGGAGCAGTAGATACGCAGTATTTT	CASTLKFGPGAVDTQYF
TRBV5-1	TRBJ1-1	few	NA	TGCGCCAGCAGCCCCGGAAGTGTCGGCCTGAACACTGAAGCTTTCTTT	CASSPGSVGLNTEAFF
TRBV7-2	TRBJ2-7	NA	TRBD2	TGTGCCAGCAGCTTATTCGGGACTAGTGTTAATTACGAGCAGTACTTC	CASSLFGTSVNYEQYF
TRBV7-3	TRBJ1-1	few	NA	TGTGCCAGCAGCTCTTCAGGCGGAAACACTGAAGCTTTCTTT	CASSSSGGNTEAFF
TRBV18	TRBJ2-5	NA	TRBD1	TGTGCCAGCTCACCAGCGACAGGGGCAGAAGAGACCCAGTACTTC	CASSPATGAEETQYF
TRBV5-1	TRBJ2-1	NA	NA	TGCGCCAGCAGCTCTACAGGGGACTACTACAATGAGCAGTTCTTC	CASSSTGDYYNEQFF
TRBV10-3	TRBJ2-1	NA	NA	TGTGCCATCAGTGACCTAAGCGGCTCCTACAATGGGCAGTTCTTC	CAISDLSGSYNGQFF
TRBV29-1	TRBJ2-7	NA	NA	TGCAGCGTCCTCCTTAACGGCGAGCAGTACTTC	CSVLLNGEQYF
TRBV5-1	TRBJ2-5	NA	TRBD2	TGCGCCAGCAGCTTGGGACTAGCGCAAGAGACCCAGTACTTC	CASSLGLAQETQYF
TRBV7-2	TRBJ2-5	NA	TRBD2	TGTGCCAGCAGCTTAGTGGTAGCGGGGGCCAGGACCCAGTACTTC	CASSLVVAGARTQYF
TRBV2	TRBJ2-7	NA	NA	TGTGCCAGCACAGAGAGCTACGAGCAGTACTTC	CASTESYEQYF
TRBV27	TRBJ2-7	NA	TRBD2	TGTGCCAGCAGCCGGGGGAGGGCCCACGAGCAGTACTTC	CASSRGRAHEQYF
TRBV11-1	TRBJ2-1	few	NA	TGTGCCAGCAGCTTAGGGGAGTTAGGTCGGGTCTACAATGAGCAGTTCTTC	CASSLGELGRVYNEQFF
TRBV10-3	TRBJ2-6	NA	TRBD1	TGTGCCATCAGTGGGACAGGGTGGTCTGGGGCCAACGTCCTGACTTTC	CAISGTGWSGANVLTF
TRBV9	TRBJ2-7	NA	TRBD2	TGTGCCAGCAGCGTAGAAAGCGGGAGCGGTCTGCAGTACTTC	CASSVESGSGLQYF
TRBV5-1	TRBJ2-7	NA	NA	TGCGCCAGCAGCTTGACGAGGGACGAGCAGTACTTC	CASSLTRDEQYF
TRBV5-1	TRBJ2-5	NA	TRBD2	TGCGCCAGCAGCAGGCGTTCGGGCGGGAGGAACCAAGAGACCCAGTACTTC	CASSRRSGGRNQETQYF
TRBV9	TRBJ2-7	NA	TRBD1	TGTGCCAGCAGCGAGGGGGACAGGGGGTACGAGCAGTACTTC	CASSEGDRGYEQYF
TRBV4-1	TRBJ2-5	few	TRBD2	TGCGCCAGCAGCCAAAGAGCGGGAGGGCCAGTGACCCAGTACTTC	CASSQRAGGPVTQYF
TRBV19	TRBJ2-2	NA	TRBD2	TGTGCCAGTAGGCCTAGCGGGAACACCGGGGAGCTGTTTTTT	CASRPSGNTGELFF
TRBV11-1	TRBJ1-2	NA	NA	TGTGCCAGCAGCGTTAGCAGAGAGTATGGCTACACCTTC	CASSVSREYGYTF
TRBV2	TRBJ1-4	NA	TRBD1	TGTGCCAGCAGTTACAGGGGACAGGCGACCGTATTACTGTTTTTT	CASSYRGQATVLLFF
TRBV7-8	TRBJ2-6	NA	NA	TGTGCCAGCAGCTTAGTCGGGCTGGCTGGGGCCAACGTCCTGACTTTC	CASSLVGLAGANVLTF